The 11 T cell receptor beta chains given below trace back to one sample, sequenced in a study of OX40 agonist ivuxolimab in advanced cancers. Assay used: immunoSEQ multiplex PCR; TCRdb lists only in-frame clones, some missing. The sample carries tens of thousands of clones, around 90% recorded once. Sequences were derived from CD4+ or CD8+ T cells sorted from blood, sampled in a trial of the OX40 agonist ivuxolimab. The source of these receptors is an adult with an advanced solid tumor such as melanoma, head and neck, liver or kidney cancer.

In DNA form, the CDR3 reads TGTGCCAGCAGTTACGCTAGCGGGAGGGCCTCTCCGGAGTACTTC. Protein: CASSYASGRASPEYF. The rearrangement links TRBV6-5 to TRBJ2-7, with TRBD2 matching 12 bases. The length of the CDR3 is 15 residues. Germline values: CDR1 MNHEY, CDR2 SVGAGI. With 2 bases clipped from V and 11 bases from J, the junction kept 10 bases outside the gene matches.

The J gene is TRBJ2-1, the V gene TRBV5-1, with D maybe TRBD1 (6 bases). V was pared by 4 bases and J by 3 bases, with 20 bases between. The germline V gene has CDR1 SGHRS and CDR2 YFSETQ. CDR3 length: 17 amino acids. The CDR3 region has the DNA TGCGCCAGCAGCAGCACCATGACAGGAACTTTCTACAATGAGCAGTTCTTC. This sequence encodes CASSSTMTGTFYNEQFF.

The chain carries TRBV30 and TRBJ2-5; 14 bases are a match to TRBD2. The V gene's germline CDR1 is GTSNPN and CDR2 SVGIG (reference sequence). The CDR3 is 15 residues long. V lost 0 bases to trimming and J lost 4 bases; unmatched junction nucleotides: 1. Here the CDR3 DNA reads TGTGCCTGGAGTGTAGGGACTAGCGGGAGAGAGACCCAGTACTTC. Residues: CAWSVGTSGRETQYF.

This chain links TRBV18 with TRBJ2-3; maybe TRBD2 (6 bases). Germline loops: CDR1 KGHSH, CDR2 LQKENI. The CDR3 length is 20 residues. V was pared by 0 bases and J by 0 bases, with 22 bases between. Here the CDR3 DNA reads TGTGCCAGCTCACCACCGCCACCCGGGAGCACCTACTCTAGCACAGATACGCAGTATTTT. It encodes CASSPPPPGSTYSSTDTQYF.

The chain links TRBV7-6 to TRBJ2-5, with 9 bases that match TRBD1. Germline CDR1 and CDR2: SGHVS and FNYEAQ. Losses at the gene ends were 3 bases for V and 4 bases for J; bases not matched to a gene: 12. The CDR3 is 17 amino acids. This CDR3 is CASSFITGGALGETQYF. The CDR3 DNA is TGTGCCAGCAGCTTTATAACAGGGGGCGCTTTGGGAGAGACCCAGTACTTC.

This CDR3 is CASSVSGANVLTF. CDR3 coding DNA: TGTGCCAGCTCAGTCTCTGGGGCCAACGTCCTGACTTTC. The V gene is TRBV18, the J gene TRBJ2-6; D gene ambiguous. Per the germline V gene, CDR1 is KGHSH and CDR2 is LQKENI. The CDR3 is 13 residues long. V lost 5 bases and J lost 0, with 2 bases in between. The full variable domain, rest sourced from reference TRBV18 and TRBJ2-6, is NAGVMQNPRHLVRRRGQEARLRCSPMKGHSHVYWYRQLPEEGLKFMVYLQKENIIDESGMPKERFSAEFPKEGPSILRIQQVVRGDSAAYFCASSVSGANVLTFGAGSRLTVL.

The chain has TRBV27 and TRBJ2-7; 10 nucleotides line up with TRBD1. CDR3 length equals 12 residues. J was trimmed by 6 bases and V by 10 bases; bases with no gene match: 6. Germline V gene data show CDR1 as MNHEY and CDR2 as SMNVEV (reference sequence). The chain's CDR3 is CATRDRGGEQYF. The CDR3 region has the DNA TGTGCCACCCGGGACAGGGGAGGCGAGCAGTACTTC.

This sequence joins TRBV19 and TRBJ1-1, with 7 positions matching TRBD1. This CDR3 spans 13 amino acids. Per the germline V gene, CDR1 is LNHDA and CDR2 is SQIVND (reference sequence). V shed 7 bases, J shed 10 bases, and the junction held 12 bases outside the gene matches. The CDR3 protein is CASTRDSPSGAFF. As DNA, the CDR3 is TGTGCCAGTACCAGGGACAGCCCATCGGGAGCTTTCTTT.

This chain joins TRBV6-5 and TRBJ1-2, with D perhaps matching TRBD1 (5 bases). The CDR3 loop spans 15 amino acids. V was cut by 6 bases and J by 5 bases, with 19 bases left in between. CDR1 is MNHEY and CDR2 is SVGAGI in the germline V gene. CDR3 sequence reads: CASRFSTGEWYGYTF. In nucleotides, the CDR3 is TGTGCCAGCAGATTCTCAACGGGGGAATGGTATGGCTACACCTTC.

The chain is built from TRBV27 and TRBJ1-5, with 7 bases fitting TRBD1. CDR1 MNHEY and CDR2 SMNVEV come from the germline V gene (reference sequence). Germline trimming cut 8 bases from V and 1 base from J; bases unmatched to any gene: 8. The CDR3 contains 15 residues. CDR3 coding DNA: TGTGCCAGCTCCCGACAGGGACTAAGCAATCAGCCCCAGCATTTT. It is translated as CASSRQGLSNQPQHF.

The CDR3 region is CASSLRGTGEDTEAFF. In DNA form, the CDR3 reads TGTGCCAGCAGTTTACGCGGGACAGGGGAGGACACTGAAGCTTTCTTT. The V gene is TRBV28, the J gene TRBJ1-1; 10 bases are shared with TRBD1. This CDR3 region has 16 residues. With V trimmed by 2 bases and J by 3 bases, 6 bases remained unmatched. The V gene's germline CDR1 is MDHEN and CDR2 SYDVKM.